This TCR beta chain appears in the sequencing data of a study of control samples from healthy donors and cancer patients. Germline V CDR1 and CDR2: KGHSH, LQKENI. The CDR3 covers 15 residues. V shed 6 bases and J shed 3 bases, with 14 bases lying between them. Here immunoSEQ multiplex PCR was the method, and the copy in TCRdb shows in-frame clones only, minus some. The sample shows fewer than 90,000 clones, roughly 92% of them seen only once. The gene calls are TRBV18 and TRBJ2-2; D gene uncertain. The TCR originated in a woman in her thirties or forties in good health. Sample: blood. The CDR3 spells CASSRSQSDTGELFF. In nucleotides, the CDR3 is TGTGCCAGCTCCCGATCCCAATCTGACACCGGGGAGCTGTTTTTT.